Listed below are T cell receptor beta chains from one sample, sequenced in a study of cytomegalovirus exposure and HLA in healthy donors. Here immunoSEQ multiplex PCR was the method, and the copy in TCRdb shows in-frame clones only, minus some. Seen here are about 150,000 clones, 76% observed once, and the top ten hold 1.8%. Sequenced material: PBMCs. The receptor source for this set is a female donor in good health and CMV-seropositive. CDR3s include the opening cysteine and the closing phenylalanine or tryptophan. A D gene is named only where the DNA matches it firmly. Expanded clones are given a class, and other clones once, few, many or no size at all.

clone size,J gene,V gene,D gene,CDR3 protein,CDR3 DNA
-,TRBJ2-3,TRBV5-4,-,CASSGAVSTDTQYF,TGTGCCAGCAGTGGGGCCGTTAGCACAGATACGCAGTATTTT
-,TRBJ2-6,TRBV5-8,-,CASSFFTTYSGANVLTF,TGTGCCAGCAGCTTTTTCACGACTTACTCTGGGGCCAACGTCCTGACTTTC
-,TRBJ2-3,TRBV5-5,-,CASSQEADTQYF,TGTGCCAGCAGCCAGGAGGCAGATACGCAGTATTTT
-,TRBJ2-1,TRBV7-8,TRBD2,CASSFVLFRGGGYNEQFF,TGTGCCAGCAGCTTCGTCCTCTTTCGGGGCGGGGGGTACAATGAGCAGTTCTTC
-,TRBJ1-2,TRBV28,TRBD1,CASSSNPGQGSHGYTF,TGTGCCAGCAGTTCAAACCCGGGACAGGGGAGCCATGGCTACACCTTC
few,TRBJ2-5,TRBV7-4,-,CASSLASLTVPIQETQYF,TGTGCCAGCAGCTTAGCGTCCCTGACAGTCCCCATACAAGAGACCCAGTACTTC
-,TRBJ2-1,TRBV10-3,TRBD2,CAIRGALAGDGGGNEQFF,TGTGCCATCAGGGGGGCATTAGCGGGAGATGGGGGTGGGAATGAGCAGTTCTTC
-,TRBJ2-7,TRBV10-3,TRBD1,CAISGQGAYEQYF,TGTGCCATCAGTGGACAGGGGGCTTACGAGCAGTACTTC
-,TRBJ2-7,TRBV5-1,-,CARGRGSTYEQYF,TGCGCCAGGGGCCGGGGATCAACCTACGAGCAGTACTTC
few,TRBJ1-6,TRBV6-1,TRBD1,CASQDRGDSPLHF,TGTGCCAGCCAGGACAGGGGGGATTCACCCCTCCACTTT
-,TRBJ2-7,TRBV6-5,TRBD2,CASSYLASGPYEQYF,TGTGCCAGCAGTTACTTAGCTAGCGGACCCTACGAGCAGTACTTC
-,TRBJ2-2,TRBV5-1,TRBD1,CASSLAGTANTGELFF,TGCGCCAGCAGCTTGGCAGGGACAGCGAACACCGGGGAGCTGTTTTTT
-,TRBJ2-4,TRBV5-1,TRBD2,CASRHGLAGGGGIQYF,TGCGCCAGCAGACACGGACTAGCGGGGGGAGGTGGCATTCAGTACTTC
-,TRBJ2-6,TRBV30,-,CAWSKATGANVLTF,TGTGCCTGGAGCAAAGCTACTGGGGCCAACGTCCTGACTTTC
-,TRBJ1-5,TRBV30,-,CAWSDHQGFEPQHF,TGTGCCTGGAGTGACCACCAGGGGTTTGAGCCCCAGCATTTT
-,TRBJ2-3,TRBV5-6,TRBD1,CASSPGTVNTDTQYF,TGTGCCAGCAGCCCCGGGACAGTGAACACAGATACGCAGTATTTT
few,TRBJ1-2,TRBV25-1,TRBD1,CASGDSLNYGYTF,TGTGCCAGCGGGGACAGTCTAAACTATGGCTACACCTTC
-,TRBJ1-2,TRBV21-1,-,CASSAPYRARGYTF,TGTGCCAGCAGCGCCCCGTACAGGGCACGTGGCTACACCTTC
-,TRBJ2-3,TRBV28,-,CASSYSGAGGTDTQYF,TGTGCCAGCAGCTACTCGGGGGCGGGGGGCACAGATACGCAGTATTTT
-,TRBJ1-2,TRBV10-3,TRBD1,CAISERQGGYGYTF,TGTGCCATCAGTGAGCGACAGGGAGGCTATGGCTACACCTTC
-,TRBJ1-5,TRBV2,-,CASSEKRNNQPQHF,TGTGCCAGCAGCGAAAAGCGCAACAATCAGCCCCAGCATTTT
-,TRBJ1-2,TRBV7-9,TRBD1,CASSLATRQGHYTF,TGTGCCAGCAGCTTAGCGACTCGACAGGGTCACTACACCTTC
few,TRBJ2-3,TRBV28,-,CASRRATDTQYF,TGTGCCAGCAGGAGGGCCACAGATACGCAGTATTTT
-,TRBJ2-7,TRBV5-4,-,CASSDGDSYEQYF,TGTGCCAGCAGCGACGGGGACTCCTACGAGCAGTACTTC
-,TRBJ1-1,TRBV7-9,-,CSSSNISTEAFF,TGTTCCAGCAGCAATATCAGCACTGAAGCTTTCTTT
-,TRBJ1-1,TRBV28,-,CASSPGGAKAFF,TGTGCCAGCAGTCCCGGGGGGGCCAAAGCTTTCTTT
-,TRBJ1-5,TRBV7-8,-,CASSLRVKQGGGSNQPQHF,TGTGCCAGCAGCTTAAGAGTAAAACAGGGTGGGGGTAGCAATCAGCCCCAGCATTTT
-,TRBJ2-7,TRBV18,TRBD1,CASSLGDRDEQYF,TGTGCCAGCTCCCTCGGCGACAGGGACGAGCAGTACTTC
-,TRBJ2-4,TRBV7-9,-,CASSLAAGYDGNIQYF,TGTGCCAGCAGCTTAGCGGCGGGCTACGACGGAAACATTCAGTACTTC